Following are 32 T cell receptor beta chains from one sample sequenced in a study of blood T cell repertoires in COVID-19. Only in-frame clones appear in the TCRdb table, and some are missing; sequencing was by immunoSEQ multiplex PCR. The table has approximately 140,000 clones, under 90% seen once. Material: peripheral blood. These receptors were taken from a woman older than 75 in a cohort sampled during active or convalescent COVID-19.

The rearrangement joins TRBV5-8 to TRBJ1-4, with D possibly matching TRBD1 (5 bases). CDR1 is SGHTS and CDR2 is YDEGEE in the germline V gene. Deletions cut 3 bases from V and 8 bases from J, with 20 bases between. There are 16 residues in the CDR3. As DNA, the CDR3 is TGTGCCAGCAGCTCAGGATGGACACAACGAAGCGAAAAACTGTTTTTT. Protein sequence: CASSSGWTQRSEKLFF.

This clone appeared once. The chain recombines TRBV6-1 with TRBJ1-3; 9 bases map to TRBD1. CDR1 and CDR2 (germline): MNHNS, SASEGT. CDR3 length: 16 amino acids. Trimming took 3 bases from V and 4 from J; bases not matched to a gene: 7. The CDR3 DNA reads TGTGCCAGCAGTGAGGGGACAGGGACGTTGGGAAACACCATATATTTT. Protein product: CASSEGTGTLGNTIYF.

The CDR3: CATSDYSSGELFF. The CDR3 nucleotides are TGTGCCACCAGTGATTACAGCTCCGGGGAGCTGTTTTTT. This chain joins TRBV24-1 and TRBJ2-2; D unresolved. Germline CDR1 is KGHDR and CDR2 is SFDVKD. V was pared by 2 bases and J by 6 bases, with 6 bases between. The CDR3 contains 13 residues.

The V call is TRBV19, the J call TRBJ1-6; a weak D match, TRBD1 (5 bases). V was shortened by 6 bases and J by 7 bases, with 22 bases between the two germline ends. CDR3 length equals 17 residues. Germline V gene sequence: CDR1 LNHDA, CDR2 SQIVND (reference sequence). The CDR3 loop reads CASSNPHATGGNSPLHF. In nucleotides, the CDR3 is TGTGCCAGTAGCAACCCCCACGCTACTGGGGGGAATTCACCCCTCCACTTT.

A single count supports this clone. The rearrangement links TRBV30 to TRBJ1-4; no firm D call. Germline loops: CDR1 GTSNPN, CDR2 SVGIG (reference sequence). The CDR3 runs to 15 residues. V was trimmed by 1 base and J by 6 bases, leaving 15 bases between them. This CDR3 is CAWSEPDMRHEKLFF. The CDR3 DNA is TGTGCCTGGAGTGAGCCGGATATGCGGCATGAAAAACTGTTTTTT.

In its sample, this clone was seen a few times. This rearrangement joins TRBV12-3 or TRBV12-4 to TRBJ2-5; D might be TRBD1 (6 bases). V was cut by 2 bases and J by 5 bases, with 9 bases left in between. The CDR3 runs to 13 residues. DNA for the CDR3: TGTGCCAGCAGTTTAAGGGGGTTGGAGACCCAGTACTTC. It yields the protein CASSLRGLETQYF.

This clone was seen only a few times. The rearrangement links TRBV28 to TRBJ2-3, with TRBD1 matching over 11 bases. The CDR3 length is 16 residues. Germline lookup yields CDR1 MDHEN and CDR2 SYDVKM. The J segment lost 4 bases and the V segment lost 5 bases, leaving 8 bases of the junction unmatched. CDR3 residues: CASSTEDRGLADTQYF. CDR3 DNA sequence: TGTGCCAGCAGTACCGAGGACAGGGGGCTGGCAGATACGCAGTATTTT.

This clone was counted between two and nine times. The V and J genes are TRBV7-9 and TRBJ2-3, with D possibly matching TRBD2 (7 bases). V was cut by 1 base and J by 1 base, with 12 bases left in between. This CDR3 region has 16 residues. In germline, CDR1 is SEHNR, CDR2 FQNEAQ (reference sequence). The DNA for the CDR3 is TGTGCCAGCAGCTTAGTTCGGGGGGCCCGCACAGATACGCAGTATTTT. It encodes CASSLVRGARTDTQYF.

This clone was picked up one time. CDR3 region: CASGAGGPSYNEQFF. In DNA, the CDR3 is TGTGCCAGTGGGGCGGGGGGACCCTCCTACAATGAGCAGTTCTTC. This chain uses TRBV11-3 with TRBJ2-1, with 8 bases lining up with TRBD2. In germline, CDR1 is SGHNT, CDR2 YENEEA. The CDR3 spans 15 residues. V was clipped by 9 bases and J by 0 bases; unmatched bases: 7. The whole variable domain, filled in from reference TRBV11-3 and TRBJ2-1, reads EAGVVQSPRYKIIEKKQPVAFWCNPISGHNTLYWYLQNLGQGPELLIRYENEEAVDDSQLPKDRFSAERLKGVDSTLKIQPAELGDSAVYLCASGAGGPSYNEQFFGPGTRLTVL.

This chain joins TRBV7-9 and TRBJ2-3; D remains ambiguous. The CDR3 loop spans 14 amino acids. Trimming left V 1 base short and J 4 bases short, with 9 bases between. Germline V gene sequence: CDR1 SEHNR, CDR2 FQNEAQ (reference sequence). The CDR3: CASSLGSISDTQYF. For the CDR3, the DNA is TGTGCCAGCAGCTTAGGGAGCATCTCAGATACGCAGTATTTT.

The chain joins TRBV27 to TRBJ2-5; D is ambiguous. Germline V gene lookup returns CDR1 MNHEY and CDR2 SMNVEV (reference sequence). CDR3 length equals 14 residues. V lost 1 base and J 5 bases, leaving 11 bases between the germline ends. CDR3 protein: CASSLWPVGETQYF. The CDR3 DNA reads TGTGCCAGCAGTTTATGGCCGGTCGGGGAGACCCAGTACTTC.

The rearrangement joins TRBV2 to TRBJ2-7; D is ambiguous. Germline lookup yields CDR1 SNHLY and CDR2 FYNNEI. The CDR3 has 14 amino acids. V was clipped by 6 bases and J by 2 bases, with 14 bases between them. CDR3 in DNA: TGTGCCAGCAGCGAAATTGACACAACCTACGAGCAGTACGTC. This gives the protein CASSEIDTTYEQYV.

The chain is built from TRBV10-3 and TRBJ1-6, with D perhaps matching TRBD1 (5 bases). Trimming cost V 0 bases and J 9 bases, with 12 bases left between them. Germline V CDR1 and CDR2: ENHRY, SYGVKD. The CDR3 sequence is 15 residues long. CDR3: CAISESTQGSSPLHF. Here the CDR3 DNA reads TGTGCCATCAGTGAGTCGACCCAGGGAAGTTCACCCCTCCACTTT.

This clone was detected once. The chain recombines TRBV6-5 with TRBJ2-7, with 11 positions matching TRBD2. CDR3 length: 16 residues. V was pared by 2 bases and J by 4 bases, with 7 bases of the junction left unmatched. CDR1 and CDR2 from the germline V gene are MNHEY and SVGAGI. Here the CDR3 reads CASSYARLAGIYEQYF. CDR3 nucleotides: TGTGCCAGCAGTTACGCGAGACTAGCGGGGATATACGAGCAGTACTTC.

The rearrangement links TRBV7-9 to TRBJ2-3; 11 nucleotides line up with TRBD2. V lost 11 bases to trimming and J lost 0 bases; unmatched junction nucleotides: 7. Per the germline V gene, CDR1 is SEHNR and CDR2 is FQNEAQ (reference sequence). CDR3 length: 15 amino acids. The CDR3 spells CACSLAGASTDTQYF. The CDR3, as DNA: TGTGCCTGTTCACTAGCGGGGGCTAGCACAGATACGCAGTATTTT.

The J gene is TRBJ2-1, the V gene TRBV28; D is ambiguous. Trimming pared 1 base from V and 8 bases from J, leaving 6 bases between. Germline V CDR1 and CDR2: MDHEN, SYDVKM. This CDR3 contains 12 residues. CDR3 region: CASSLLDHEQFF. CDR3 DNA sequence: TGTGCCAGCAGTTTATTAGATCATGAGCAGTTCTTC.

The rearrangement links TRBV4-2 to TRBJ1-2, with a tentative D call TRBD1 (5 bases). This CDR3 spans 18 amino acids. Between the trimmed V and J ends, which lost 1 base and 5 bases, there was a span of 23 bases. Germline V lookup: CDR1 LGHNA, CDR2 YNFKEQ. The DNA for the CDR3 is TGTGCCAGCAGCCAAGCCCACAGCGGGACGGTGTATGGGTATGGCTACACCTTC. It translates to CASSQAHSGTVYGYGYTF.

The chain combines TRBV5-4 with TRBJ1-6; 7 nucleotides agree with TRBD1. The V gene end was trimmed by 2 bases and the J gene end by 4 bases; junction bases not matched to a gene: 6. Looked up from germline, CDR1 is SGHNT and CDR2 is YYREEE (reference sequence). CDR3 size: 16 residues. This CDR3 is CASSFGVGQYNSPLHF. In nucleotides, the CDR3 is TGTGCCAGCAGCTTTGGGGTGGGACAGTATAATTCACCCCTCCACTTT.

The genes are TRBV30 and TRBJ1-1; D might be TRBD1 (5 bases). Per germline, CDR1 GTSNPN and CDR2 SVGIG (reference sequence). The CDR3 is made up of 14 amino acids. V gave up 1 base and J gave up 1 base, with 10 bases separating them. CDR3 nucleotides: TGTGCCTGGAGTGGGGGGGTAAAGAACACTGAAGCTTTCTTT. Translation: CAWSGGVKNTEAFF.

The chain combines TRBV5-1 with TRBJ1-2; D gene uncertain. Germline V gene sequence: CDR1 SGHRS, CDR2 YFSETQ. This CDR3 has 13 residues. The V end was cut by 4 bases, the J end by 3 bases, with 10 bases between. The chain's CDR3 is CASSPTDDYGYTF. The CDR3 DNA follows: TGCGCCAGCAGCCCCACAGACGACTATGGCTACACCTTC.

The CDR3 sequence: CASSPTGAYGYTF. In DNA form, the CDR3 reads TGTGCCAGCAGTCCAACAGGGGCCTATGGCTACACCTTC. The gene calls are TRBV12-3 or TRBV12-4 and TRBJ1-2; TRBD1 agrees at 7 bases. CDR3 length equals 13 residues. V was clipped by 5 bases and J by 4 bases; unmatched bases: 4.

The rearrangement joins TRBV9 to TRBJ1-6, with 7 bases aligning to TRBD1. Trimming took 4 bases from V and 7 from J; bases not matched to a gene: 2. CDR1 and CDR2 (germline): SGDLS, YYNGEE. The CDR3 length is 13 residues. CDR3 sequence (DNA): TGTGCCAGCAGCACGGGACAGAATTCACCCCTCCACTTT. This translates into CASSTGQNSPLHF.

The rearrangement uses TRBV27 and TRBJ1-1, with 9 bases identical to TRBD1. This CDR3 comprises 13 residues. V was pared by 6 bases and J by 4 bases, with 3 bases of the junction left unmatched. Germline V gives CDR1 MNHEY, CDR2 SMNVEV (reference sequence). CDR3 sequence (DNA): TGTGCCAGCAGACAGGGGGCGCGCACTGAAGCTTTCTTT. It codes for CASRQGARTEAFF.

This chain connects TRBV12-3 or TRBV12-4 to TRBJ2-7, with a possible D match to TRBD2 (5 bases). Between the trimmed V and J ends, which lost 5 bases and 7 bases, there was a span of 12 bases. The CDR3 is made up of 12 amino acids. Written as DNA, the CDR3 is TGTGCCAGCAGTCCTGGCGGGTTAGAGCAGTACGTC. Protein product: CASSPGGLEQYV.

The rearrangement joins TRBV7-3 to TRBJ2-1; 7 bases are shared with TRBD1. Germline assignment: CDR1 SGHTA and CDR2 FQGTGA. Trimming took 5 bases from V and 2 from J; bases not matched to a gene: 6. The CDR3 totals 15 residues. The CDR3 is CASSQTGSAYNEQFF. The CDR3 coding sequence is TGTGCCAGCAGCCAGACAGGGAGCGCCTACAATGAGCAGTTCTTC.

CDR3 residues: CASSPSAGTSGGALETQYF. Here the CDR3 DNA reads TGTGCCAGCTCACCGTCGGCCGGGACTAGCGGGGGGGCCTTAGAGACCCAGTACTTC. V and J are TRBV18 and TRBJ2-5, with TRBD2 identical over 16 bases. CDR1 is KGHSH and CDR2 is LQKENI in the germline V gene. Unmatched junction bases numbered 11, after V lost 3 bases and J lost 4 bases. CDR3 size: 19 residues.

This sequence joins TRBV28 and TRBJ1-6; D uncertain. Trimming cost V 1 base and J 10 bases, with 14 bases left between them. The CDR3 contains 15 residues. The germline CDR1 and CDR2 sequences are MDHEN and SYDVKM. CDR3 amino acids: CASSLLAGVGSPLHF. The CDR3 DNA reads as TGTGCCAGCAGTTTATTGGCGGGCGTTGGGTCACCCCTCCACTTT.

The V and J genes are TRBV2 and TRBJ1-6; no clear D. The germline CDR1 and CDR2 sequences are SNHLY and FYNNEI. The CDR3 spans 15 residues. The V and J ends lost 1 base and 6 bases respectively, with 10 bases between them. The CDR3 sequence: CASSEERFFNSPLHF. CDR3 coding DNA: TGTGCCAGCAGTGAAGAGCGCTTCTTTAATTCACCCCTCCACTTT.

The chain recombines TRBV2 with TRBJ1-4; TRBD1 matches 7 bases. Germline CDR1 is SNHLY and CDR2 is FYNNEI. V was clipped by 6 bases and J by 3 bases; unmatched bases: 7. The CDR3 is 15 residues long. This CDR3 is CASREQGIANEKLFF. CDR3 in DNA: TGTGCCAGCAGGGAACAGGGGATAGCTAATGAAAAACTGTTTTTT.

The chain combines TRBV5-4 with TRBJ2-3; no definite D call. Per the germline V gene, CDR1 is SGHNT and CDR2 is YYREEE (reference sequence). This CDR3 region has 15 residues. The V end lost 0 bases, the J end lost 5 bases, and 13 bases lay between the germline ends. The CDR3 DNA sequence: TGTGCCAGCAGCTTGGAATCTAATCCGGGAGATACGCAGTATTTT. Amino acid sequence: CASSLESNPGDTQYF.

This rearrangement joins TRBV19 to TRBJ2-3, with 8 nucleotides matching TRBD2. Germline lookup yields CDR1 LNHDA and CDR2 SQIVND (reference sequence). This CDR3 spans 21 amino acids. V lost 7 bases, J lost 3 bases, and 27 bases stayed unmatched. The chain's CDR3 is CASTTPLGRGDPAMITDTQYF. The CDR3 DNA is TGTGCCAGTACCACACCCCTCGGGCGGGGGGATCCGGCAATGATTACAGATACGCAGTATTTT.

This chain joins TRBV7-9 and TRBJ2-7; possibly TRBD1 for D (7 bases). Germline V gene sequence: CDR1 SEHNR, CDR2 FQNEAQ (reference sequence). The CDR3 length is 15 residues. Trimming took off 0 bases at V and 3 bases at J, with 12 bases between the two ends. The CDR3 spells CASSLAEGAGYEQYV. Written as DNA, the CDR3 is TGTGCCAGCAGCTTAGCGGAGGGGGCCGGCTACGAGCAGTACGTC.